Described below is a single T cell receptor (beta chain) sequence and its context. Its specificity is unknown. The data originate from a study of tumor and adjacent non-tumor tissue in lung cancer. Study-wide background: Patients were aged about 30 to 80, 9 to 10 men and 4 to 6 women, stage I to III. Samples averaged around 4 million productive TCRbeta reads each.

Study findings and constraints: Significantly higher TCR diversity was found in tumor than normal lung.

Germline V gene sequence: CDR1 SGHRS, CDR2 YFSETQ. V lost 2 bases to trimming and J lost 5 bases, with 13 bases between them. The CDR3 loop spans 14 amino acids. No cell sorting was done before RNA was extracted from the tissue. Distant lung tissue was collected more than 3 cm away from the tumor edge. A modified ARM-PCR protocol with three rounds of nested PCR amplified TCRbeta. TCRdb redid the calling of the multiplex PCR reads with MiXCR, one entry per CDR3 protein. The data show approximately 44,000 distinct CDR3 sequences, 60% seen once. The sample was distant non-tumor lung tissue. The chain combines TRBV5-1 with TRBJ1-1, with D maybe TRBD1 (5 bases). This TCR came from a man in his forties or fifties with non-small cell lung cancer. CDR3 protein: CASSFGQPWTEAFF. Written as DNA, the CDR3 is TGCGCCAGCAGCTTCGGACAACCTTGGACTGAAGCTTTCTTT.